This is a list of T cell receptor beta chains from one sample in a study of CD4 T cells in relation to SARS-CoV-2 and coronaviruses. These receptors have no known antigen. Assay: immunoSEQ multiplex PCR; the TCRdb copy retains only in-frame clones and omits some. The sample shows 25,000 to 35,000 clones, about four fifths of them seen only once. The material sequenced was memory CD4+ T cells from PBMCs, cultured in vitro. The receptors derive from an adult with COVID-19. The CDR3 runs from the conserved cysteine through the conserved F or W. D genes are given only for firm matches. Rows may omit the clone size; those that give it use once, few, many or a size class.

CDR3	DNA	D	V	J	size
CASNPGQGTDTQYF	TGTGCCAGCAACCCGGGACAGGGAACAGATACGCAGTATTTT	TRBD1	TRBV6-5	TRBJ2-3	-
CASSLGPGSSYNEQFF	TGCGCCAGCAGCTTGGGCCCAGGGAGCTCCTACAATGAGCAGTTCTTC	-	TRBV5-1	TRBJ2-1	-
CATSRDRGPASGSSYEQYF	TGTGCCACCAGCAGAGATAGAGGTCCGGCTAGCGGGAGCTCCTACGAGCAGTACTTC	TRBD2	TRBV15	TRBJ2-7	once
CAWSVGWGNTGELFF	TGTGCCTGGAGTGTTGGTTGGGGGAACACCGGGGAGCTGTTTTTT	-	TRBV30	TRBJ2-2	once
CASSDRGGYGYTF	TGTGCCAGCAGCGACAGGGGGGGCTATGGCTACACCTTC	TRBD1	TRBV28	TRBJ1-2	-
CASSPTRGRGDEQFF	TGTGCCAGCAGCCCAACGCGGGGCAGGGGCGATGAGCAGTTCTTC	-	TRBV7-3	TRBJ2-1	-
CASRRRAGGFSYEQYF	TGTGCCAGCAGAAGACGGGCGGGAGGGTTCTCCTACGAGCAGTACTTC	TRBD2	TRBV28	TRBJ2-7	-
CASSPRTDTNTGELFF	TGTGCCAGCAGCCCCCGGACGGATACGAACACCGGGGAGCTGTTTTTT	-	TRBV5-5	TRBJ2-2	-
CASSTLGGGTDTQYF	TGTGCCAGCAGTACGCTAGGGGGCGGCACAGATACGCAGTATTTT	TRBD1	TRBV6-2/TRBV6-3	TRBJ2-3	-
CATSDFSAFQFF	TGTGCCACCAGTGATTTCTCAGCTTTTCAGTTCTTC	-	TRBV24-1	TRBJ2-1	once
CASSFLLAGAGGELFF	TGCGCCAGCAGCTTCCTACTAGCGGGAGCGGGCGGGGAGCTGTTTTTT	TRBD2	TRBV5-1	TRBJ2-2	-
CASSRGGERQPQHF	TGTGCCAGCAGTCGGGGCGGGGAGAGGCAGCCCCAGCATTTT	-	TRBV28	TRBJ1-5	-
CASSLAGGWEKLFF	TGTGCCAGCAGTTTAGCAGGGGGCTGGGAAAAACTGTTTTTT	TRBD1	TRBV28	TRBJ1-4	-
CASRISGYYNEQFF	TGTGCCAGCAGGATTAGCGGCTACTACAATGAGCAGTTCTTC	-	TRBV6-5	TRBJ2-1	-
CASSYVMRDRGQDTQYF	TGTGCCAGCAGTTACGTCATGCGGGACAGGGGGCAGGATACGCAGTATTTT	TRBD1	TRBV6-2/TRBV6-3	TRBJ2-3	-
CASSSRGRPYGYTF	TGTGCCAGCAGCTCCCGAGGGAGGCCCTATGGCTACACCTTC	-	TRBV5-4	TRBJ1-2	once
CAWSVTANSNQPQHF	TGTGCCTGGAGTGTGACAGCAAATAGCAATCAGCCCCAGCATTTT	-	TRBV30	TRBJ1-5	-
CASSGGLRGTEAFF	TGTGCCAGCAGTGGTGGACTGCGGGGCACTGAAGCTTTCTTT	-	TRBV2	TRBJ1-1	-
CASSAEVGTLQYF	TGTGCCAGCAGCGCCGAAGTGGGGACCCTCCAGTATTTT	-	TRBV9	TRBJ2-3	-
CSVVAGGRHNEQFF	TGCAGCGTTGTGGCGGGCGGGAGGCATAATGAGCAGTTCTTC	TRBD2	TRBV29-1	TRBJ2-1	-
CASSPRGQAYEQYF	TGTGCCAGTAGTCCCCGGGGACAGGCCTACGAGCAGTACTTC	TRBD1	TRBV19	TRBJ2-7	-
CASSGTGGTDTQYF	TGTGCCAGCAGTGGGACAGGGGGCACAGATACGCAGTATTTT	TRBD1	TRBV5-4	TRBJ2-3	-
CASSLIFPGQGSKETQYF	TGTGCCAGCAGCCTAATTTTTCCGGGACAGGGTAGTAAGGAGACCCAGTACTTC	TRBD1	TRBV7-8	TRBJ2-5	-
CASSSKAGDTQYF	TGTGCCAGCAGCTCAAAGGCCGGGGATACGCAGTATTTT	-	TRBV5-4	TRBJ2-3	-
CASSFRDSNEKLFF	TGTGCCAGCAGCTTCCGGGACAGCAATGAAAAACTGTTTTTT	TRBD1	TRBV5-6	TRBJ1-4	-
CATSIRTSGANVLTF	TGTGCCACCAGCATAAGGACTTCTGGGGCCAACGTCCTGACTTTC	-	TRBV15	TRBJ2-6	once
CASNGQGAWETQYF	TGTGCCAGCAACGGACAGGGGGCCTGGGAGACCCAGTACTTC	TRBD1	TRBV2	TRBJ2-5	-
CASSLGQGNYEQYF	TGTGCCAGCAGCTTGGGACAGGGGAACTACGAGCAGTACTTC	TRBD1	TRBV5-6	TRBJ2-7	-
CSVLKVGQFF	TGCAGCGTTCTCAAAGTCGGGCAGTTCTTC	-	TRBV29-1	TRBJ2-1	-
CASSIVQGAYGYTF	TGTGCCAGTAGTATTGTCCAGGGGGCCTATGGCTACACCTTC	TRBD1	TRBV19	TRBJ1-2	-
CASSYSYGTGGSGYTF	TGTGCCAGCAGTTACTCCTACGGGACAGGGGGTTCTGGCTACACCTTC	TRBD1	TRBV6-5	TRBJ1-2	-
CASSMGGGTEAFF	TGTGCCAGTAGTATGGGTGGGGGCACTGAAGCTTTCTTT	-	TRBV19	TRBJ1-1	few
CASSDREAFF	TGTGCCAGCAGTGACAGGGAAGCTTTCTTT	-	TRBV19	TRBJ1-1	few
CASSPAGLAPYNEQFF	TGTGCCAGCAGCCCCGCGGGACTAGCCCCCTACAATGAGCAGTTCTTC	TRBD2	TRBV6-6	TRBJ2-1	-
CASSSQRRLDYEQYF	TGTGCCAGCAGTTCCCAAAGGCGGCTTGACTACGAGCAGTACTTC	-	TRBV28	TRBJ2-7	-
CASSARDRGYPDTQYF	TGTGCCAGCAGCGCGCGGGACAGGGGATATCCAGATACGCAGTATTTT	TRBD1	TRBV9	TRBJ2-3	few
CASREPHRDSDQETQYF	TGTGCCAGCAGGGAACCACATAGGGACAGTGACCAAGAGACCCAGTACTTC	TRBD1	TRBV25-1	TRBJ2-5	-
CASSPGHGLVSGANVLTF	TGCGCCAGCAGCCCCGGACACGGGTTGGTCTCTGGGGCCAACGTCCTGACTTTC	-	TRBV5-1	TRBJ2-6	-
CASRSGGRTDTQYF	TGTGCCAGCCGCTCCGGGGGGAGGACAGATACGCAGTATTTT	TRBD2	TRBV6-1	TRBJ2-3	once
CASSESSGHYDEQYF	TGCGCCAGCAGTGAGTCATCCGGACACTATGACGAGCAGTACTTC	-	TRBV10-1	TRBJ2-7	few
CATQKIGLHANYGYTF	TGTGCCACTCAAAAGATTGGGTTACACGCAAACTATGGCTACACCTTC	-	TRBV19	TRBJ1-2	-
CASSLTGGQETQYF	TGTGCCAGCAGCTTGACGGGAGGGCAAGAGACCCAGTACTTC	TRBD2	TRBV5-4	TRBJ2-5	-
CASSIDLRQGATQYF	TGTGCCAGTAGTATAGATTTAAGGCAGGGAGCTACGCAGTATTTT	-	TRBV19	TRBJ2-3	-
CASSLGRQGWGTEAFF	TGTGCCAGCAGCTTAGGGCGGCAGGGCTGGGGCACTGAAGCTTTCTTT	-	TRBV11-2	TRBJ1-1	-
CAISEKRGYNEQFF	TGTGCCATCAGTGAGAAGCGGGGGTACAATGAGCAGTTCTTC	TRBD2	TRBV10-3	TRBJ2-1	-
CATSRGGIRTYEQYF	TGTGCCACCAGCAGAGGGGGGATCAGGACCTACGAGCAGTACTTC	-	TRBV15	TRBJ2-7	-
CASSPQGQGNQPQHF	TGTGCCAGCTCACCTCAAGGACAGGGGAATCAGCCCCAGCATTTT	TRBD1	TRBV18	TRBJ1-5	few
CASSSQGAKTEAFF	TGTGCCAGCAGCTCGCAGGGGGCGAAAACTGAAGCTTTCTTT	TRBD1	TRBV7-3	TRBJ1-1	once
CASSLGDTEAFF	TGCGCCAGCAGCTTGGGCGACACTGAAGCTTTCTTT	-	TRBV5-1	TRBJ1-1	-